The clone carrying this T cell receptor (beta chain) was seen at least ten times. Its antigen is as yet unknown. Using RNA template, CDR3s of TCR alpha and beta were amplified with iRepertoire arm-PCR. One-step reverse transcription and amplification started from around 100-400 ng of tissue mRNA or PBMC total RNA. TCRdb reanalysed the multiplex PCR reads using MiXCR and keeps one entry per CDR3 protein. This repertoire shows 150,000 to 200,000 distinct CDR3 sequences, more than 25% found once; its top ten account for just over 20%. The sample is drawn from a study of glioma-infiltrating T cells. Whole-study findings and limits: Only very few CDR3 sequences appeared in both tissue and blood.

The sequence derives from a human donor with low-grade glioma or glioblastoma, undergoing nonglioma brain surgery, or in good health (not recorded which). The sequenced sample was glioma tissue, nonneoplastic brain tissue, or PBMCs (not recorded which).

CDR3 residues: CASRRQGMSYEQYF. Here the CDR3 DNA reads TGTGCCAGCAGGCGACAGGGCATGTCCTACGAGCAGTACTTC. The V call is TRBV28, the J call TRBJ2-7; TRBD1 matches at 7 bases. The CDR3 runs to 14 residues. The junction had 6 bases not matched to a gene; V was cut back by 6 bases and J by 1 base. Looked up from germline, CDR1 is MDHEN and CDR2 is SYDVKM.